The 22 T cell receptor beta chains given below trace back to one sample, sequenced in a study of monozygotic twins with cystic fibrosis. Repertoires were generated with immunoSEQ multiplex PCR, while TCRdb's copy carries only in-frame clones and drops some. The data hold 30,000 to 35,000 clones, with over 60% observed a single time. Sequencing was done on a sample of blood. These receptor sequences come from a girl aged 5-17 years with cystic fibrosis.

The chain uses TRBV10-3 and TRBJ2-5, with D possibly matching TRBD1 (5 bases). The V gene's germline CDR1 is ENHRY and CDR2 SYGVKD. This CDR3 is 13 amino acids long. Trimming took off 6 bases at V and 3 bases at J, with 11 bases between the two ends. As DNA, the CDR3 is TGTGCCATCAGGAATTTAGGGGAAGAGACCCAGTACTTC. Translating gives CAIRNLGEETQYF.

This clone was found a few times. The genes are TRBV2 and TRBJ1-1; D is perhaps TRBD1 (6 bases). From germline, CDR1 is SNHLY and CDR2 FYNNEI. This CDR3 has 12 residues. Trimming removed 5 bases from V and 8 bases from J, with 12 bases in between. CDR3 DNA sequence: TGTGCCAGCAGTTCTGGACAGTTCGAAGCTTTCTTT. This sequence encodes CASSSGQFEAFF.

The chain recombines TRBV4-1 with TRBJ2-1; 9 bases line up with TRBD2. Germline V gene lookup returns CDR1 MGHRA and CDR2 YSYEKL. The J segment lost 2 bases and the V segment lost 4 bases, leaving 9 bases of the junction unmatched. This CDR3 is built from 17 residues. The chain's CDR3 is CASSLGLARRTYNEQFF. CDR3 nucleotides: TGCGCCAGCAGCCTCGGACTAGCGAGGCGCACCTACAATGAGCAGTTCTTC.

The rearrangement joins TRBV7-9 to TRBJ2-7; D is uncertain. CDR1 SEHNR and CDR2 FQNEAQ come from the germline V gene (reference sequence). With 5 bases removed from V and 6 bases from J, the gap between germline ends came to 14 bases. The CDR3 is 13 amino acids. CDR3 nucleotide sequence: TGTGCCAGCAGCGGGCCTGCGCTGGGCGAGCAGTACTTC. Its protein product is CASSGPALGEQYF.

This clone came up a few times. The chain has TRBV18 and TRBJ1-1, with a possible D match to TRBD1 (6 bases). Per the germline V gene, CDR1 is KGHSH and CDR2 is LQKENI. This CDR3 is built from 14 residues. Trimming removed 6 bases from V and 2 bases from J, with 13 bases in between. The CDR3 loop is CASSGTGPNTEAFF. CDR3 DNA: TGTGCCAGCTCTGGAACAGGGCCAAACACTGAAGCTTTCTTT.

The rearrangement joins TRBV14 to TRBJ2-2; D is possibly TRBD2 (5 bases). Germline CDR1 SGHDN, CDR2 FVKESK. CDR3 length: 15 residues. Trimming stripped 0 bases from V and 1 base from J, with 6 bases between. The CDR3 region has the DNA TGTGCCAGCAGCCAAGATCGGGGGAACACCGGGGAGCTGTTTTTT. Translation gives CASSQDRGNTGELFF.

V and J are TRBV5-8 and TRBJ1-1, with D possibly being TRBD1 (5 bases). V was shortened by 1 base and J by 1 base, with 14 bases between the two germline ends. CDR3 length: 16 residues. The germline V gene has CDR1 SGHTS and CDR2 YDEGEE. This CDR3 is CASSLRSAGENTEAFF. The CDR3 DNA sequence: TGTGCCAGCAGCTTGAGAAGTGCGGGGGAGAACACTGAAGCTTTCTTT.

The J gene is TRBJ2-3, the V gene TRBV9; 7 positions agree with TRBD1. With 0 bases clipped from V and 2 bases from J, the junction kept 9 bases outside the gene matches. The V gene's germline CDR1 is SGDLS and CDR2 YYNGEE. This CDR3 region has 17 residues. CDR3 in amino acids: CASSVARQGVPTDTQYF. DNA of the CDR3: TGTGCCAGCAGCGTAGCAAGACAGGGCGTCCCCACAGATACGCAGTATTTT.

This clone was seen a single time. The chain uses TRBV27 and TRBJ1-5; 8 bases line up with TRBD1. The CDR3 runs to 15 residues. The germline gives CDR1 MNHEY, CDR2 SMNVEV (reference sequence). V gave up 8 bases and J gave up 2 bases; unmatched junction bases: 8. The CDR3 DNA sequence: TGTGCCAGCTGGACAGGGCGGTTGGGCAATCAGCCCCAGCATTTT. This codes for CASWTGRLGNQPQHF.

V usage is TRBV5-8 and J usage is TRBJ1-3; the match to TRBD1 covers 7 bases. CDR1 SGHTS and CDR2 YDEGEE come from the germline V gene. CDR3 length: 14 residues. Losses at the gene ends were 5 bases for V and 7 bases for J; bases not matched to a gene: 9. The CDR3 is CASSSWTGWNTIYF. CDR3 sequence (DNA): TGTGCCAGCAGTTCCTGGACAGGCTGGAACACCATATATTTT.

The chain combines TRBV29-1 with TRBJ2-1, with 10 positions matching TRBD2. Germline V gives CDR1 SQVTM, CDR2 ANQGSEA. The CDR3 covers 13 residues. V lost 8 bases to trimming and J lost 5 bases; unmatched junction nucleotides: 6. CDR3 protein: CSFWTSGNNEQFF. CDR3 coding DNA: TGCAGCTTTTGGACTAGCGGAAACAATGAGCAGTTCTTC.

The count of this clone is one. The chain recombines TRBV30 with TRBJ1-3; possibly TRBD1 for D (5 bases). This CDR3 spans 15 amino acids. CDR1 GTSNPN and CDR2 SVGIG come from the germline V gene (reference sequence). Trimming removed 5 bases from V and 5 bases from J, with 19 bases in between. The CDR3: CAWGTSNRRRNTIYF. The CDR3 DNA is TGTGCCTGGGGGACTTCTAACCGGAGGAGAAACACCATATATTTT. Looking up the rest from reference TRBV30 and TRBJ1-3 gives the full variable domain: SQTIHQWPATLVQPVGSPLSLECTVEGTSNPNLYWYRQAAGRGLQLLFYSVGIGQISSEVPQNLSASRPQDRQFILSSKKLLLSDSGFYLCAWGTSNRRRNTIYFGEGSWLTVV.

As to this clone: The identical CDR3 is also encoded by other nucleotide sequences in the sample. The chain combines TRBV5-1 with TRBJ2-7, with D perhaps TRBD1 (5 bases). The CDR3 runs to 13 residues. CDR1 and CDR2 from the germline V gene are SGHRS and YFSETQ. Trimming removed 0 bases at V and 4 bases at J, with 8 bases between. The CDR3 region is CASSLDSGYEQYV. CDR3 sequence (DNA): TGCGCCAGCAGCTTGGACTCAGGGTACGAGCAGTACGTC.

This clone was seen a few times. This chain connects TRBV6-1 to TRBJ1-1; TRBD1 might be the D (5 bases). Germline V gene data show CDR1 as MNHNS and CDR2 as SASEGT. V was shortened by 0 bases and J by 10 bases, with 9 bases between the two germline ends. This CDR3 comprises 12 residues. CDR3 residues: CASSEAGAGAFF. Here the CDR3 DNA reads TGTGCCAGCAGTGAAGCAGGGGCTGGAGCTTTCTTT.

This clone was recorded a few times. V and J are TRBV19 and TRBJ1-2; D is undetermined. This CDR3 is built from 13 residues. Trimming cost V 3 bases and J 4 bases, with 9 bases left between them. Germline V gene lookup returns CDR1 LNHDA and CDR2 SQIVND (reference sequence). As DNA, the CDR3 is TGTGCCAGTAGTATGTCAGAAGGCTATGGCTACACCTTC. This translates into CASSMSEGYGYTF.

The rearrangement joins TRBV10-2 to TRBJ2-3, with a weak D call TRBD2 (5 bases). V was shortened by 6 bases and J by 6 bases, with 19 bases between the two germline ends. Germline values: CDR1 WSHSY, CDR2 SAAADI. The CDR3 is 15 residues long. CDR3 in amino acids: CASRETGKEVDTQYF. CDR3 in DNA: TGCGCCAGCAGAGAGACTGGCAAGGAGGTGGATACGCAGTATTTT.

The chain couples TRBV6-6 to TRBJ1-2, with D possibly matching TRBD1 (6 bases). Trimming removed 6 bases from V and 6 bases from J, with 14 bases in between. The germline gives CDR1 MNHNY, CDR2 SVGAGI (reference sequence). CDR3 length: 13 amino acids. Here the CDR3 reads CASRTQGHDGYTF. CDR3 in DNA: TGTGCCAGCAGGACCCAGGGGCATGATGGCTACACCTTC.

The chain couples TRBV5-6 to TRBJ2-5; D is unclear. This CDR3 is 13 amino acids long. Trimming took off 0 bases at V and 5 bases at J, with 8 bases between the two ends. Germline CDR1 reads SGHDT; CDR2 reads YYEEEE. The CDR3 nucleotides are TGTGCCAGCAGCTTGGGGCCCGCGGAGACCCAGTACTTC. This translates into CASSLGPAETQYF.

This clone was seen more than once but under ten times. The rearrangement uses TRBV19 and TRBJ1-5; TRBD1 aligns across 7 bases. Germline V gene data show CDR1 as LNHDA and CDR2 as SQIVND (reference sequence). The CDR3 has 13 amino acids. The V segment lost 3 bases and the J segment 7 bases; nucleotides outside the gene matches: 3. CDR3: CASSIQGGQPQHF. CDR3 sequence (DNA): TGTGCCAGTAGTATTCAAGGGGGCCAGCCCCAGCATTTT.

The chain uses TRBV7-9 and TRBJ2-2; D ambiguous. The CDR3 has 16 residues. Germline V gene data show CDR1 as SEHNR and CDR2 as FQNEAQ (reference sequence). Trimming pared 5 bases from V and 1 base from J, leaving 14 bases between. Written as DNA, the CDR3 is TGTGCCAGCAGCCATGGGCAGACTTTGAACACCGGGGAGCTGTTTTTT. Translating gives CASSHGQTLNTGELFF. Using reference TRBV7-9 and TRBJ2-2 for the parts outside the CDR3, the full variable domain is DTGVSQNPRHKITKRGQNVTFRCDPISEHNRLYWYRQTLGQGPEFLTYFQNEAQLEKSRLLSDRFSAERPKGSFSTLEIQRTEQGDSAMYLCASSHGQTLNTGELFFGEGSRLTVL.

The chain couples TRBV6-5 to TRBJ2-1, with 12 bases fitting TRBD2. The CDR3 is 15 residues long. Germline CDR1 reads MNHEY; CDR2 reads SVGAGI. Unmatched junction bases numbered 6, after V lost 7 bases and J lost 5 bases. CDR3 nucleotide sequence: TGTGCCAGCAACCCCCTAGCGGGAGGGAACAATGAGCAGTTCTTC. Its protein is CASNPLAGGNNEQFF.

This chain connects TRBV4-1 to TRBJ2-7; no reliable D call. Germline values: CDR1 MGHRA, CDR2 YSYEKL. V was pared by 2 bases and J by 6 bases, with 11 bases between. The CDR3 is 13 residues long. DNA for the CDR3: TGCGCCAGCAGCCAATTACTACGGTCCGAGCAGTACTTC. This codes for CASSQLLRSEQYF.